Sequencing of this T cell receptor beta chain was carried out in a study of CD8+CD57+ T cells in acquired aplastic anemia. Study findings and constraints: Both patients and controls carried the same twenty-nine CD8+ CDR3 sequences. Researchers reported that CD8+ Simpson's diversity was not significantly different in patients versus controls.

The authors sequenced patients whose flow cytometry had shown CD8+CD57+ cell expansion. Severe acquired aplastic anemia was diagnosed in all patients. This clonotype was observed once. Antigen specificity is unknown. The conserved phenylalanine or tryptophan normally closing the CDR3 is absent here, so this likely arose from a read error. V shed 3 bases and J shed 8 bases, with 16 bases lying between them. The CDR3 spans 14 residues. CDR1 and CDR2 (germline): LNHDA, SQIVND (reference sequence). Genomic DNA templated the TCR beta VDJ and CDR3 profiling. TCRdb called the reads again in MiXCR, with one record for every CDR3 protein. The profile shows about 180,000 distinct CDR3 sequences, around 63% of them singletons.

The sample taken for sequencing was sorted CD4+, CD8+, or CD8+CD57+ T cells (not recorded which) from PBMCs. This TCR derives from a human donor with aplastic anemia. The chain is built from TRBV19 and TRBJ1-2; perhaps TRBD1 as D (6 bases). CDR3 nucleotide sequence: TGTGCCAGTAGTATTCGAAGGACAGATGGCGGCTACACCCTC. Protein product: CASSIRRTDGGYTL.